This T cell receptor beta chain emerged from a study of T-cell memory formation after mild COVID-19. Study outcomes and limitations: Contracting clones from day 15 to 85 showed balanced CD4/CD8; later expanders favored CD4+.

Of note for this clonotype: Its target is unknown.

TCRdb recomputed calls from the 5' RACE reads with MiXCR, one row per CDR3 protein. The sample lists 240,000 or so distinct CDR3 sequences; 8.5% to 9.5% were seen once. The CDR3 is 15 residues long. In germline, CDR1 is SNHLY, CDR2 FYNNEI. V lost 6 bases to trimming and J lost 2 bases; unmatched junction nucleotides: 2. This chain links TRBV2 with TRBJ2-2; 11 positions match TRBD2. The sample was PBMCs or a T cell subset sorted from them (not recorded which). The receptor's source is a man between 18 and 29 years old who had mild COVID-19 (a few samples of this study predate the infection). Cell type and time point are not known. The CDR3 nucleotides are TGTGCCAGCAGAGGACTAGCGGGTAACACCGGGGAGCTGTTTTTT. Translated: CASRGLAGNTGELFF. The variable domain in full, completed from reference TRBV2 and TRBJ2-2, reads EPEVTQTPSHQVTQMGQEVILRCVPISNHLYFYWYRQILGQKVEFLVSFYNNEISEKSEIFDDQFSVERPDGSNFTLKIRSTKLEDSAMYFCASRGLAGNTGELFFGEGSRLTVL.